The clone carrying this T cell receptor (beta chain) was found many times. What it binds is not known. TCRdb ran MiXCR on the reads and lists one entry per CDR3 protein. The sample records approximately 89,000 distinct CDR3 sequences, less than 30% being singletons. V dropped 4 bases and J dropped 2 bases, with 12 bases sitting between them. In germline, CDR1 is SGDLS, CDR2 YYNGEE. There are 15 residues in the CDR3. These data come from a study of T cell repertoires in cytomegalovirus infection. Study at large: CMV epitopes that were recently identified and HLA-C-restricted were used alongside well-studied HLA-B-restricted ones. Indicated by public TCR beta signatures were CMV infection and matching HLA type.

The chain has TRBV9 and TRBJ2-2; no clear D. This receptor was taken from a human donor in good health (CMV status not recorded). Some clones in this sample may be carry-over from other donors' samples. The starting material was CD8+ T cells from cultured PBMCs, obtained from culture after CMV antigen stimulation. The DNA for the CDR3 is TGTGCCAGCAGCCTTGGCAGGATCAACACCGGGGAGCTGTTTTTT. Residues: CASSLGRINTGELFF. The full variable domain, completed using reference TRBV9 and TRBJ2-2, is DSGVTQTPKHLITATGQRVTLRCSPRSGDLSVYWYQQSLDQGLQFLIQYYNGEERAKGNILERFSAQQFPDLHSELNLSSLELGDSALYFCASSLGRINTGELFFGEGSRLTVL.